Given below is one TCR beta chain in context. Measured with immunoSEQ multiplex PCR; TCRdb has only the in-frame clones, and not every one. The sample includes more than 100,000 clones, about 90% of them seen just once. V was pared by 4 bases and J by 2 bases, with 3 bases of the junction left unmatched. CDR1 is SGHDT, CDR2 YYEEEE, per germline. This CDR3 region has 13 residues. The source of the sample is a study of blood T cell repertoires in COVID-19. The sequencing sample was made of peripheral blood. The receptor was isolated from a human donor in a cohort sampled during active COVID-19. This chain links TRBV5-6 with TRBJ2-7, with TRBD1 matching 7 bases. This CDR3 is CASSQGQAYEQYF. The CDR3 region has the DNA TGTGCCAGCAGCCAAGGACAGGCCTACGAGCAGTACTTC. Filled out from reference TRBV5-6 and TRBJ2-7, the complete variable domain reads DAGVTQSPTHLIKTRGQQVTLRCSPKSGHDTVSWYQQALGQGPQFIFQYYEEEERQRGNFPDRFSGHQFPNYSSELNVNALLLGDSALYLCASSQGQAYEQYFGPGTRLTVT.